This T cell receptor (beta chain) was found in a study of blood T cell repertoires in COVID-19 (dated by TCRdb to between 2020 and 2021). At the level of the whole study: Samples covering the acute and convalescent phases of COVID-19 were provided by collaborators in the United States, Italy and Spain. The prospective study material was composed of cDNA or gDNA derived from T cells, B-cell-depleted T cells, or PBMCs. HLA class I and class II types, where available, came from metadata supplied by the sample provider rather than from assay-based typing. The repertoires were released in a freely available public database meant as a resource for research on the immune response to SARS-CoV-2. Deeply sampled blood TCRbeta repertoires from subjects exposed to, actively infected with, or recovered from COVID-19 were included in the dataset. Nearly every sample came with metadata listing a de-identified subject ID, COVID-19 status, age in years and sex. The samples were drawn from two sources: the first 160 participants of the ongoing ImmuneRACE study, and 1,254 subjects contributed by 6 global collaborators.

In the case of this clone: Its antigen is not yet known. One base away there is no much larger clone; base qualities are not given.

TCRbeta CDR3 regions were amplified from genomic DNA using the immunoSEQ Assay, a bias-controlled multiplex PCR. In the original analysis: The number of nucleated cells in each sample was estimated by amplification of reference gene primers within the assay. To quantify the absolute abundance of each unique TCRbeta CDR3 rearrangement, sequence reads were collapsed and filtered. For each sample, productive Simpson clonality was calculated by taking the square root of Simpson's diversity index across productive rearrangements. In its TCRdb copy, this immuneACCESS table keeps in-frame sequences only and misses some clones. Where compared with another copy, unresolved V genes explain less than half of these, and the others have no known cause. D and trimming come from the DNA, and the V and J calls and clone size come from that table. This sample gives some 80,000 clones in total; approximately 90% of them show up just once. In total, the top ten clones hold around 20% of the sample.

Sequences MNHEY (CDR1) and SVGAGI (CDR2) are obtained from the germline V gene. The CDR3 holds 15 amino acids from the cysteine to the phenylalanine. This entry keeps only the CDR3 DNA: 45 bases, framed from base 1. Trimming at the junction amounts to 0 bases on V and 2 bases on J, and the germline ends lie 11 bases apart. Whole blood was collected in K2EDTA tubes by collaborating institutions according to the institutions' own protocols. Collaborator samples were shipped for TCRbeta analysis as frozen whole blood, isolated PBMCs, or DNA extracted from either sample type. Findings and caveats that apply to the study as a whole: How much clinical and demographic metadata was included differed by source and by participant, and the metadata was provided uncurated.

The sequenced sample consisted of peripheral blood. The chain links TRBV6-5 with TRBJ2-7, and the D gene may be TRBD1, 6 bases matching. This TCR derives from a human donor in a cohort sampled during active COVID-19. The CDR3: CASSYSTGSTYEQYF. The DNA sequence is as follows: TGTGCCAGCAGTTACTCGACAGGATCTACCTACGAGCAGTACTTC.